This T cell receptor beta chain was sequenced in a study of graft-versus-host responses after intestinal transplantation. On the study more broadly: All recipients got anti-thymocyte globulin induction, then tacrolimus and steroids for around three years.

Libraries were prepared by immunoSEQ multiplex PCR; TCRdb keeps only in-frame clonotypes and omits some of them. The repertoire consists of more than 9,500 clones, with approximately 84% occurring once and the leading ten covering over 6.5%. Germline lookup yields CDR1 MNHNS and CDR2 SASEGT. The germline V and J ends were trimmed by 5 bases and 1 base, with 8 bases remaining between them. CDR3 length equals 13 residues. This clone was recorded only once. This chain links TRBV6-1 with TRBJ2-5, with D uncertain. The clonotype was recovered from a human patient who received an intestinal transplant, so some T cells may come from the graft donor. Sequencing was performed on PBMCs, taken around 320 days after intestinal transplant. The CDR3 sequence is CASSPISQETQYF. The CDR3, as DNA: TGTGCCAGCAGTCCGATCTCCCAAGAGACCCAGTACTTC.